These 32 T cell receptor beta chains were all obtained from the same sample, sequenced in a study of shared clonotypes between healthy human individuals. Here immunoSEQ multiplex PCR was the method, and the copy in TCRdb shows in-frame clones only, minus some. This sample has 750,000 to 1,000,000 clones; 85% to 95% occur once, and the top ten carry less than 25%. Positive CCR7 selection of CD45RO-negative cells yielded the naive CD8 cells, and terminally differentiated effector memory CD45RA+ cells were excluded. Sequences were obtained from naive CD8+ T cells sorted from blood. Receptor source: a man aged 25-40 years in good health.

The chain carries TRBV2 and TRBJ2-1; D not resolved. The CDR3 loop spans 11 amino acids. Germline CDR1 and CDR2: SNHLY and FYNNEI. With 6 bases removed from V and 4 bases from J, the gap between germline ends came to 4 bases. The CDR3 nucleotides read TGTGCCAGCAGGCGATACAATGAGCAGTTCTTC. Amino acids: CASRRYNEQFF.

For the CDR3, the DNA is TGCGCCAGCAGCTTGGATATTGGGGGGATGAACACCGGGGAGCTGTTTTTT. As protein: CASSLDIGGMNTGELFF. The rearrangement links TRBV5-1 to TRBJ2-2; weak D call: TRBD2 (6 bases). This CDR3 is 17 amino acids long. With 0 bases removed from V and 1 base from J, the gap between germline ends came to 13 bases. Per the germline V gene, CDR1 is SGHRS and CDR2 is YFSETQ.

As concerns this clone: Other DNA sequences in this sample translate to the same CDR3. The rearrangement joins TRBV27 to TRBJ2-7; 13 positions agree with TRBD2. V lost 5 bases, J lost 4 bases, and 5 bases stayed unmatched. The CDR3 is made up of 15 amino acids. Germline V gene sequence: CDR1 MNHEY, CDR2 SMNVEV (reference sequence). The CDR3 DNA reads TGTGCCAGCAGTCCTGGACTAGCGGGAGTGTACGAGCAGTACTTC. It is translated as CASSPGLAGVYEQYF.

The chain recombines TRBV28 with TRBJ2-3; possibly TRBD2 for D (5 bases). The CDR3 covers 15 residues. Germline V gene lookup returns CDR1 MDHEN and CDR2 SYDVKM. With 2 bases removed from V and 3 bases from J, the gap between germline ends came to 12 bases. The CDR3 DNA reads as TGTGCCAGCAGTTTAATAGGAGGAAGTACAGATACGCAGTATTTT. Protein sequence: CASSLIGGSTDTQYF. The full variable domain, completed using reference TRBV28 and TRBJ2-3, is DVKVTQSSRYLVKRTGEKVFLECVQDMDHENMFWYRQDPGLGLRLIYFSYDVKMKEKGDIPEGYSVSREKKERFSLILESASTNQTSMYLCASSLIGGSTDTQYFGPGTRLTVL.

On this clone itself: The sample has other DNA sequences that encode this CDR3 too. The chain combines TRBV13 with TRBJ2-7, with D unresolved. Germline CDR1 and CDR2: PRHDT and FYEKMQ (reference sequence). There are 13 residues in the CDR3. Trimming stripped 3 bases from V and 0 bases from J, with 6 bases between. Written as DNA, the CDR3 is TGTGCCAGCAGCTTGCCCCCCTCCTACGAGCAGTACTTC. Translation: CASSLPPSYEQYF.

This chain uses TRBV5-5 with TRBJ2-1; D is possibly TRBD2 (6 bases). V lost 2 bases, J lost 4 bases, and 16 bases lay in between. The CDR3 is 16 amino acids. Germline CDR1 and CDR2: SGHKS and YYEKEE (reference sequence). This chain's CDR3 is CASSFLGGLGYNEQFF. The CDR3 DNA reads as TGTGCCAGCAGCTTCCTCGGAGGGCTAGGATACAATGAGCAGTTCTTC.

The sample holds a few counts of this clone. This chain uses TRBV7-9 with TRBJ1-1; no firm D call. Trimming took 1 base from V and 1 from J, leaving 7 bases between them. This CDR3 comprises 14 residues. The germline V gene encodes CDR1 SEHNR and CDR2 FQNEAQ (reference sequence). DNA for the CDR3: TGTGCCAGCAGCTTAGTAGAGGAGAACACTGAAGCTTTCTTT. This translates into CASSLVEENTEAFF. Full variable domain (rest looked up from reference TRBV7-9 and TRBJ1-1): DTGVSQNPRHKITKRGQNVTFRCDPISEHNRLYWYRQTLGQGPEFLTYFQNEAQLEKSRLLSDRFSAERPKGSFSTLEIQRTEQGDSAMYLCASSLVEENTEAFFGQGTRLTVV.

The V call is TRBV5-6, the J call TRBJ1-1, with 10 bases matching TRBD1. Losses at the gene ends were 9 bases for V and 2 bases for J; bases not matched to a gene: 4. The V gene's germline CDR1 is SGHDT and CDR2 YYEEEE. This CDR3 is built from 13 residues. CDR3 nucleotide sequence: TGTGCCACACGACAGGGGGCTAACACTGAAGCTTTCTTT. Protein sequence: CATRQGANTEAFF.

The rearrangement links TRBV6-5 to TRBJ2-3, with 9 bases lining up with TRBD2. V lost 5 bases to trimming and J lost 3 bases; unmatched junction nucleotides: 6. Germline CDR1 is MNHEY and CDR2 is SVGAGI. This CDR3 has 15 residues. In DNA form, the CDR3 reads TGTGCCAGCAGTGGGGGACTAGCTTGGACAGATACGCAGTATTTT. This sequence encodes CASSGGLAWTDTQYF.

The CDR3 nucleotides read TGTGCCAGCAGCTCAACTCCGGGACAGGGGGCGCCTGGGGCCAACGTCCTGACTTTC. Translated: CASSSTPGQGAPGANVLTF. The chain uses TRBV11-2 and TRBJ2-6; 12 nucleotides match TRBD1. With 4 bases clipped from V and 2 bases from J, the junction kept 9 bases outside the gene matches. This CDR3 spans 19 amino acids. In germline, CDR1 is SGHAT, CDR2 FQNNGV.

The table lists this clone with a count of one. This chain uses TRBV6-6 with TRBJ2-2; D is ambiguous. CDR1 MNHNY and CDR2 SVGAGI come from the germline V gene (reference sequence). Deletions cut 2 bases from V and 0 bases from J, with 10 bases between. The CDR3 sequence is 16 residues long. CDR3 protein: CASSYRDGPNTGELFF. DNA of the CDR3: TGTGCCAGCAGTTACAGGGATGGGCCGAACACCGGGGAGCTGTTTTTT.

This rearrangement joins TRBV7-9 to TRBJ2-2; a possible D gene is TRBD1 (6 bases). V was shortened by 5 bases and J by 4 bases, with 20 bases between the two germline ends. Germline V gene sequence: CDR1 SEHNR, CDR2 FQNEAQ (reference sequence). The CDR3 sequence is 17 residues long. The CDR3: CASSDEIAGAGTGELFF. The CDR3 coding sequence is TGTGCCAGCAGCGATGAAATTGCAGGGGCGGGCACCGGGGAGCTGTTTTTT. The full variable domain, completed using reference TRBV7-9 and TRBJ2-2, is DTGVSQNPRHKITKRGQNVTFRCDPISEHNRLYWYRQTLGQGPEFLTYFQNEAQLEKSRLLSDRFSAERPKGSFSTLEIQRTEQGDSAMYLCASSDEIAGAGTGELFFGEGSRLTVL.

The rearrangement links TRBV5-1 to TRBJ2-3, with TRBD1 matching over 8 bases. Germline loops: CDR1 SGHRS, CDR2 YFSETQ. J gave up 5 bases and V 4 bases, and 6 bases lay outside the gene matches. The CDR3 length is 14 residues. CDR3 protein: CASSPGTGLDTQYF. CDR3 sequence (DNA): TGCGCCAGCAGCCCCGGGACAGGCTTAGATACGCAGTATTTT.

Concerning this clone itself: This CDR3 is missing its conserved last phenylalanine or tryptophan, likely due to a read error. No DNA is shown, since the ends of the CDR3 on it are uncertain; the CDR3 is the one TCRdb lists. The chain is built from TRBV28 and TRBJ2-7; the DNA was not compared with TRBD2, the D call given in the table. CDR1 is MDHEN, CDR2 SYDVKM, per germline. The CDR3 is 13 residues long, ends included. CDR3 sequence: CASSNLVGTSGIL.

The chain couples TRBV6-4 to TRBJ2-1, with D maybe TRBD2 (5 bases). The CDR3 runs 14 residues. Trimming pared 8 bases from V and 6 bases from J, leaving 17 bases between. Germline-derived CDR1 and CDR2 are MRHNA and SNTAGT. CDR3 loop: CASANSALFNEQFF. In DNA, the CDR3 is TGTGCCAGCGCAAATAGCGCCCTCTTCAATGAGCAGTTCTTC.

This clone has a single count. This chain uses TRBV6-1 with TRBJ2-7; TRBD1 aligns across 10 bases. The CDR3 length is 15 residues. Germline loops: CDR1 MNHNS, CDR2 SASEGT. J gave up 1 base and V 3 bases, and 3 bases lay outside the gene matches. CDR3: CASSDPGQGSYEQYF. The CDR3 nucleotides are TGTGCCAGCAGTGACCCGGGACAGGGGTCCTACGAGCAGTACTTC.

This rearrangement joins TRBV4-1 to TRBJ2-3; tentative D call: TRBD2 (6 bases). Deletions cut 1 base from V and 8 bases from J, with 10 bases between. The CDR3 is made up of 13 amino acids. Germline V gene data show CDR1 as MGHRA and CDR2 as YSYEKL. In nucleotides, the CDR3 is TGCGCCAGCAGCCAAGGGGGGGTGGGTACGCAGTATTTT. Protein sequence: CASSQGGVGTQYF.

The rearrangement links TRBV27 to TRBJ2-7; 11 bases align to TRBD2. Germline assignment: CDR1 MNHEY and CDR2 SMNVEV (reference sequence). The junction had 11 bases not matched to a gene; V was cut back by 5 bases and J by 2 bases. The CDR3 is 17 amino acids. This CDR3 is CASSPGALAGATYEQYF. In DNA form, the CDR3 reads TGTGCCAGCAGTCCTGGGGCACTAGCGGGAGCGACCTACGAGCAGTACTTC.

The rearrangement links TRBV11-2 to TRBJ2-7, with D unresolved. V was clipped by 0 bases and J by 5 bases, with 2 bases between them. The CDR3 extends over 11 amino acids. Germline V gene sequence: CDR1 SGHAT, CDR2 FQNNGV. CDR3 DNA sequence: TGTGCCAGCAGCTTAGAGAACGAGCAGTACTTC. It yields the protein CASSLENEQYF.

The chain carries TRBV27 and TRBJ1-1, with D uncertain. The V end lost 8 bases, the J end lost 0 bases, and 13 bases lay between the germline ends. There are 14 residues in the CDR3. Germline CDR1 reads MNHEY; CDR2 reads SMNVEV (reference sequence). CDR3 region: CASHARGMNTEAFF. The CDR3 nucleotides are TGTGCCAGCCACGCCCGGGGTATGAACACTGAAGCTTTCTTT.

V and J are TRBV30 and TRBJ2-6; D is possibly TRBD1 or TRBD2 (5 bases each). The CDR3 has 13 amino acids. Germline assignment: CDR1 GTSNPN and CDR2 SVGIG (reference sequence). CDR3 sequence: CAWDLAGANVLTF. CDR3 nucleotide sequence: TGTGCGTGGGACCTCGCTGGGGCCAACGTCCTGACTTTC.

The J gene is TRBJ2-1, the V gene TRBV28; the match to TRBD2 covers 9 bases. CDR1 is MDHEN and CDR2 is SYDVKM in the germline V gene. The J segment lost 8 bases and the V segment lost 2 bases, leaving 22 bases of the junction unmatched. The CDR3 length is 20 residues. The CDR3 region has the DNA TGTGCCAGCAGTTTAGGCCCGCCGGAGCGTAGCGGGAGATACGCGGATGAGCAGTTCTTC. Its translation is CASSLGPPERSGRYADEQFF.

This chain uses TRBV27 with TRBJ2-7, with 9 bases aligning to TRBD1. The CDR3 runs to 16 residues. Germline CDR1 reads MNHEY; CDR2 reads SMNVEV (reference sequence). The ends lost 4 bases at V and 2 bases at J; junction bases unmatched: 9. CDR3 sequence: CASSSIGTGFPYEQYF. The CDR3 DNA follows: TGTGCCAGCAGTTCAATTGGGACAGGGTTTCCCTACGAGCAGTACTTC.

The V and J genes are TRBV5-5 and TRBJ1-4, with D possibly matching TRBD1 (5 bases). The CDR3 is 13 amino acids. V was shortened by 7 bases and J by 7 bases, with 14 bases between the two germline ends. Germline CDR1 reads SGHKS; CDR2 reads YYEKEE (reference sequence). The chain's CDR3 is CASAGGFGEKLFF. As DNA, the CDR3 is TGTGCCAGCGCTGGGGGGTTCGGTGAAAAACTGTTTTTT.

J is TRBJ2-7 and V is TRBV5-5; TRBD1 matches 10 bases. Per the germline V gene, CDR1 is SGHKS and CDR2 is YYEKEE (reference sequence). V gave up 2 bases and J gave up 2 bases; unmatched junction bases: 4. The length of the CDR3 is 15 residues. This chain's CDR3 is CASSFRDRGPYEQYF. DNA for the CDR3: TGTGCCAGCAGCTTCCGGGACAGGGGCCCCTACGAGCAGTACTTC.

The chain employs TRBV5-1 and TRBJ2-7; possibly TRBD1 or TRBD2 for D (5 bases each). V was shortened by 0 bases and J by 3 bases, with 13 bases between the two germline ends. CDR1 and CDR2 (germline): SGHRS, YFSETQ. The CDR3 is 15 amino acids. This chain's CDR3 is CASSLGQRLIYEQYF. In nucleotides, the CDR3 is TGCGCCAGCAGCTTGGGACAGCGGTTGATCTACGAGCAGTACTTC.

The rearrangement links TRBV7-2 to TRBJ2-7, with D possibly called TRBD1 or TRBD2 (5 bases each). From germline, CDR1 is SGHTA and CDR2 FQGNSA. Trimming removed 5 bases from V and 4 bases from J, with 15 bases in between. This CDR3 region has 14 residues. The CDR3 sequence is CASSTGTVFYEQYF. DNA of the CDR3: TGTGCCAGCAGCACCGGGACGGTCTTTTACGAGCAGTACTTC.

The genes are TRBV27 and TRBJ2-7; 7 bases are a match to TRBD1. The junction had 14 bases not matched to a gene; V was cut back by 6 bases and J by 3 bases. The CDR3 has 16 residues. Germline V gives CDR1 MNHEY, CDR2 SMNVEV (reference sequence). The CDR3 nucleotides are TGTGCCAGCAGCCTCGGAACAGGGGCGGCAAACTACGAGCAGTACTTC. It encodes CASSLGTGAANYEQYF.

V usage is TRBV7-8 and J usage is TRBJ2-2; the match to TRBD2 covers 13 bases. The CDR3 runs to 20 residues. Per germline, CDR1 SGHVS and CDR2 FQNEAQ. Unmatched junction bases numbered 13, after V lost 4 bases and J lost 2 bases. CDR3 sequence reads: CASSSPRSGTSGTNTGELFF. The CDR3 DNA reads TGTGCCAGCAGCTCCCCTAGGTCCGGGACTAGCGGGACCAACACCGGGGAGCTGTTTTTT.

The chain uses TRBV9 and TRBJ2-1, with TRBD2 as a possible D gene (5 bases). The CDR3 sequence is 15 residues long. Germline loops: CDR1 SGDLS, CDR2 YYNGEE. V lost 4 bases to trimming and J lost 5 bases, with 16 bases between them. This chain's CDR3 is CASSLERYGDNEQFF. The CDR3, as DNA: TGTGCCAGCAGCTTAGAACGCTACGGGGACAATGAGCAGTTCTTC.

This chain joins TRBV29-1 and TRBJ2-1, with unresolved D. The germline V gene encodes CDR1 SQVTM and CDR2 ANQGSEA. V lost 5 bases and J 3 bases, leaving 8 bases between the germline ends. The CDR3 length is 12 residues. DNA of the CDR3: TGCAGCGTTCCCTGGGGCTACAATGAGCAGTTCTTC. Its protein is CSVPWGYNEQFF.

The chain couples TRBV19 to TRBJ1-1, with D perhaps TRBD1 (5 bases). Looked up from germline, CDR1 is LNHDA and CDR2 is SQIVND (reference sequence). This CDR3 comprises 14 residues. V lost 1 base and J 0 bases, leaving 6 bases between the germline ends. CDR3 loop: CASSIVTVNTEAFF. The CDR3, as DNA: TGTGCCAGTAGTATAGTGACAGTGAACACTGAAGCTTTCTTT.